What follows describes a single T cell receptor beta chain. With 2 bases removed from V and 4 bases from J, the gap between germline ends came to 11 bases. Germline V gene sequence: CDR1 KGHSH, CDR2 LQKENI. The CDR3 runs 15 residues. The sample belongs to a study of blood T cell repertoires in COVID-19. Study summary: COVID-19 samples collected from the United States, Italy and Spain covered acute and convalescent phases. In each case, the material was cDNA or gDNA derived from T cells, B-cell-depleted T cells, or PBMCs.

The authors' processing: Estimates of nucleated cell counts were drawn from the amplification of reference gene primers. TCRdb's table, derived via immunoSEQ multiplex PCR, lists solely in-frame clones and lacks some. V, J and clone size were drawn from that table, and D and trimming were deduced from the DNA. The table shows over 120,000 clones, with roughly 89% occurring only once. Sequenced input: peripheral blood. This clonotype originated in a woman aged 50 to 60 with acute or convalescent COVID-19. The genes are TRBV18 and TRBJ1-4; tentative D call: TRBD1 (6 bases). The CDR3 DNA sequence: TGTGCCAGCTCACCAAGGGGGAGAAGTAATGAAAAACTGTTTTTT. Translating gives CASSPRGRSNEKLFF.